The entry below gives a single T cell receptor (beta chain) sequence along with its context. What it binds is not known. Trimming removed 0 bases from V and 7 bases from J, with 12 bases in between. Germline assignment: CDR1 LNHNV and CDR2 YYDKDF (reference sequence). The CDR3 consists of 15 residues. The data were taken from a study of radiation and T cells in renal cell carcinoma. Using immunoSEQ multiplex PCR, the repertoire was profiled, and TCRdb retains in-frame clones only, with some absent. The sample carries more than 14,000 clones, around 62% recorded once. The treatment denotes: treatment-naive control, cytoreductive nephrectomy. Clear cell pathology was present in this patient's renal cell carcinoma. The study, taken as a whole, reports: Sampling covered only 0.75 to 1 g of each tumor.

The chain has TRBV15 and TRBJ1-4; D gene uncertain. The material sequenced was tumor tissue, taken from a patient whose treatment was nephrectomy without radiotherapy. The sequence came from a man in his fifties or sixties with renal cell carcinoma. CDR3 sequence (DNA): TGTGCCACCAGCAGAGATCAGGCGGGGTCTGAAAAACTGTTTTTT. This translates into CATSRDQAGSEKLFF.